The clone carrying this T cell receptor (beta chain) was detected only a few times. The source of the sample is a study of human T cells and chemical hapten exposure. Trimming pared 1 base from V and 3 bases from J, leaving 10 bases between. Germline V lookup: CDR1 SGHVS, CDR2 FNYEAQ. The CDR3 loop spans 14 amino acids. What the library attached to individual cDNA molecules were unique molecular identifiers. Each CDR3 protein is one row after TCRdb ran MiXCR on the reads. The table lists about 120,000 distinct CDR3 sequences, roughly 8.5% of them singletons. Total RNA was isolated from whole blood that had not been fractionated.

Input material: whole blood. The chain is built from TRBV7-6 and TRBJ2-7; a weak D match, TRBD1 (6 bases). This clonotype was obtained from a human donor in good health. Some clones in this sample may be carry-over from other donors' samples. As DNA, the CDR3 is TGTGCCAGCAGCTTAGGGGACAAAAACTACGAGCAGTACTTC. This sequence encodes CASSLGDKNYEQYF.